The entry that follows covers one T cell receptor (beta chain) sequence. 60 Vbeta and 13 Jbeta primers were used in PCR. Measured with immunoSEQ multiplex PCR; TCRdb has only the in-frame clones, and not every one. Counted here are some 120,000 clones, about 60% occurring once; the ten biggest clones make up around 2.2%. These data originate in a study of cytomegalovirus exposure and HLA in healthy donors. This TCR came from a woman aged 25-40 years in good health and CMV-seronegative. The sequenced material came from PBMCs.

CDR3 DNA sequence: TGTGCCAGCAGCCAGGGTCTAGCGGGAGTACGGGAGACCCAGTACTTC. It encodes CASSQGLAGVRETQYF. V is TRBV11-1 and J is TRBJ2-5; TRBD2 aligns across 10 bases. V lost 5 bases and J lost 5; bases outside the gene matches: 11. The CDR3 length is 16 residues. Germline values: CDR1 SGHAT, CDR2 FQDESV (reference sequence).